This is a list of T cell receptor beta chains from one sample in a study of cytomegalovirus exposure and HLA in healthy donors. The protocol was immunoSEQ multiplex PCR, while the TCRdb copy is restricted to in-frame clones and leaves out a portion. The table lists 150,000 to 200,000 clones. The sequenced sample consisted of PBMCs. The receptors were gathered from a woman aged 18-29 years in good health and CMV-seropositive. CDR3s leave out the opening cysteine and the closing phenylalanine or tryptophan.

j_call v_call cdr3_aa
TRBJ2-7 TRBV5-5 ASSLAAGRDYYEQY
TRBJ1-3 TRBV28 ASSPMFAGPSGNTIY
TRBJ2-7 TRBV4-2 ASSQEQQATSYEQY
TRBJ1-3 TRBV28 ASSLTRTTTGNTIY
TRBJ2-1 TRBV2 ASSERGLAVYNEQF
TRBJ2-6 TRBV5-6 ASRPKLTGPGANVLT
TRBJ2-2 TRBV5-1 ASSPRTGKTSNTGELF
TRBJ2-2 TRBV19 ASKRTGATGELF
TRBJ1-5 TRBV14 AKWTGVINRQPQH
TRBJ2-3 TRBV2 ASSGPSLRWDTQY
TRBJ2-6 TRBV7-8 ASSLTGVSGANVLT
TRBJ1-1 TRBV11-3 ASSLGSRWDTEAF
TRBJ2-3 TRBV6-1 ASSAGLAGGITQY
TRBJ1-2 TRBV10-3 AITPDGGDGYT
TRBJ2-3 TRBV7-2 ASSRRTSGGSTDTQY
TRBJ2-1 TRBV5-1 ASSPGTGRGNEQF
TRBJ1-2 TRBV18 ASSYQGDYGYT
TRBJ2-7 TRBV5-6 ASSWGGQGGYEQY
TRBJ2-7 TRBV6-1 ASSVGGAPYEQY
TRBJ2-7 TRBV30 AWSLIGGLSYEQY
TRBJ2-7 TRBV7-9 ASSSGQGLGEQY
TRBJ1-3 TRBV7-9 ASSFGGNGNTIY
TRBJ2-7 TRBV11-3 ASSRRGSYEQY
TRBJ1-5 TRBV5-1 ASSLGETSSQPQH
TRBJ2-7 TRBV2 ASTEWGDEQY
TRBJ1-2 TRBV15 ATSRGQGVGGYT
TRBJ1-3 TRBV30 AWRGERNTIY
TRBJ1-2 TRBV10-1 ASSERQGDGYT
TRBJ2-1 TRBV5-4 ASTLGGRGNEQF
TRBJ2-1 TRBV19 ASASASSYNEQF
TRBJ2-7 TRBV19 ASSIDGTGTSYEQY
TRBJ2-3 TRBV7-8 ASSLEGPGLTDTQY
TRBJ2-1 TRBV7-6 ASSENPPLAGNEQF
TRBJ2-3 TRBV9 ASSVDISADTQY
TRBJ2-1 TRBV10-3 AISSGGYNEQF
TRBJ2-5 TRBV5-1 ASSLGLTSQETQY
TRBJ2-2 TRBV18 ASSPRQGAAGELF
TRBJ1-2 TRBV9 ASGTGQEILSSIADGYT
TRBJ2-2 TRBV30 AWSLDGNTGELF
TRBJ2-7 TRBV7-9 ASSLGQGAGEQY
TRBJ2-7 TRBV18 ASSDRQGDSYEQY
TRBJ2-7 TRBV15 ATSRGVGFGYEQY
TRBJ2-3 TRBV27 ASSSGQTTDTQY
TRBJ2-3 TRBV5-8 ASSLIGGARTDTQY
TRBJ2-1 TRBV30 AWRWAGGPHNEQF
TRBJ1-1 TRBV4-1 ASSQDFGTTRVGAF
TRBJ1-5 TRBV27 ASSINTGYQPQH
TRBJ1-6 TRBV19 ASSPQGEIRSPLH
TRBJ1-3 TRBV5-6 ASSSDRGLGGNTIY
TRBJ2-2 TRBV7-2 ASSRIAGELF
TRBJ2-7 TRBV27 ASSLSMGSSYEQY
TRBJ2-7 TRBV6-5 ASSDKDRDYEQY
TRBJ2-3 TRBV5-1 ASSLERGDTDTQY